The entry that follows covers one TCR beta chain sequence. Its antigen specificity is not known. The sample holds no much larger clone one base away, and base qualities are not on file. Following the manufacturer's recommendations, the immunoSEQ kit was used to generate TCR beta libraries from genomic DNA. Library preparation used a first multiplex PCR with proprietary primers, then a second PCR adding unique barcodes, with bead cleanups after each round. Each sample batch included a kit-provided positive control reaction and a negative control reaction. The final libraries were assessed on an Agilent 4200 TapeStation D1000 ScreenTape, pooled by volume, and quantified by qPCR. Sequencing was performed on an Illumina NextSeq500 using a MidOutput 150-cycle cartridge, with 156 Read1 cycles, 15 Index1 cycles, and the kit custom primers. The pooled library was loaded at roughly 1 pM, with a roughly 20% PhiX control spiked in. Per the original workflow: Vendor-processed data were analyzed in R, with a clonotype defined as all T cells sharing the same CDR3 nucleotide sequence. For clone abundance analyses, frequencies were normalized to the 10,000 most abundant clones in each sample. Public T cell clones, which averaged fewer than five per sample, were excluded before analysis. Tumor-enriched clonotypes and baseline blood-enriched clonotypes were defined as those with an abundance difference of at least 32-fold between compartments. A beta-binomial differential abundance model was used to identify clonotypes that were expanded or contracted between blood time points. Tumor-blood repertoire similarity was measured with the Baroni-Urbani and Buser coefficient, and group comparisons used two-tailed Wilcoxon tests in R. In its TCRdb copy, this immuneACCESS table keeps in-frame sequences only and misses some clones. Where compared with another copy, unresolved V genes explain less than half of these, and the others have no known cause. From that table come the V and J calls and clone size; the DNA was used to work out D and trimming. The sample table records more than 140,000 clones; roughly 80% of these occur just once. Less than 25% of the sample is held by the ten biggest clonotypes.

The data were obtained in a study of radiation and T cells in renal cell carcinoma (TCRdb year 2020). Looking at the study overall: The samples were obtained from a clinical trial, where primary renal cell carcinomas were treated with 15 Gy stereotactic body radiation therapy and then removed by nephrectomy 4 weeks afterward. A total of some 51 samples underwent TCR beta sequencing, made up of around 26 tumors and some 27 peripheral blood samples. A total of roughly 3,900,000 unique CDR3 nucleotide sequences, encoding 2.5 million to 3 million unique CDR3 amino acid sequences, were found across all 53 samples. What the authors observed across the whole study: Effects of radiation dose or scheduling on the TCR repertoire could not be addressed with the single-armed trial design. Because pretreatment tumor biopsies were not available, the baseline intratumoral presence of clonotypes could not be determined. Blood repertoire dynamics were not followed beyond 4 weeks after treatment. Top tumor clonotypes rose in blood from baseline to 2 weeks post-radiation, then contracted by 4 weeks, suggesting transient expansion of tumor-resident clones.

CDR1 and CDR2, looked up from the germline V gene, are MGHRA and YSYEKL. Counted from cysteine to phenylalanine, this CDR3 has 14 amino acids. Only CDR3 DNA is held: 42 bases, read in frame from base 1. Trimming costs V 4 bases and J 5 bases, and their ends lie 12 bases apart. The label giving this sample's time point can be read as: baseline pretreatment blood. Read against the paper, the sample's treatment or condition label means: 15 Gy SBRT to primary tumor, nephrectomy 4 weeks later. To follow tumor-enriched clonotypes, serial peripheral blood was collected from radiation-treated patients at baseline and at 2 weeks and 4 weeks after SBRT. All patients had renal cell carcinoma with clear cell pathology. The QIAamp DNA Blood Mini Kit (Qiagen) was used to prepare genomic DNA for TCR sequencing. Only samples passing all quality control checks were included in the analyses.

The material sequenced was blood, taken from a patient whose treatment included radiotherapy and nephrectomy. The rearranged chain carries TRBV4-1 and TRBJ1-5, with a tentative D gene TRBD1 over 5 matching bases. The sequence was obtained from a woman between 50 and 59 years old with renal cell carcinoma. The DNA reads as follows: TGCGCCAGCAGCCGAGACAGTTATGATCAGCCCCAGCATTTT. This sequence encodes CASSRDSYDQPQHF.